This passage covers 19 T cell receptor beta chains from one sample sequenced in a study of a mutant IDH1 vaccine in newly diagnosed glioma. The sample's time point: week 23, last vaccination. Vaccinated patients received 300 ug of mutant IDH1 20-mer peptide per dose, with topical imiquimod. The method was immunoSEQ multiplex PCR; TCRdb's version includes in-frame clones alone and lacks a portion of them. The sample records approximately 82,000 clones, more than 70% being singletons. Their antigen targets remain unknown. Sample: PBMCs, taken from a glioma patient whose treatment included an IDH1 peptide vaccine. The receptors here all came from a woman in her forties or fifties with glioma.

The chain combines TRBV7-3 with TRBJ2-1, with D unclear. V dropped 2 bases and J dropped 5 bases, with 10 bases sitting between them. CDR3 length: 14 residues. Germline CDR1 is SGHTA and CDR2 is FQGTGA. CDR3 DNA: TGTGCCAGCAGCTTACCAGGTATGAACAATGAGCAGTTCTTC. It is translated as CASSLPGMNNEQFF.

J is TRBJ2-7 and V is TRBV18, with D possibly called TRBD1 or TRBD2 (5 bases each). Germline assignment: CDR1 KGHSH and CDR2 LQKENI. The V end lost 6 bases, the J end lost 4 bases, and 19 bases lay between the germline ends. The length of the CDR3 is 15 residues. CDR3 sequence (DNA): TGTGCCAGCTCCCGAGGGACCACGGGTCCATACGAGCAGTACTTC. This sequence encodes CASSRGTTGPYEQYF.

This clone was picked up a small number of times. J is TRBJ1-2 and V is TRBV5-6; D remains ambiguous. Germline V gene sequence: CDR1 SGHDT, CDR2 YYEEEE. Trimming cost V 4 bases and J 8 bases, with 15 bases left between them. The CDR3 loop spans 13 amino acids. The CDR3 loop is CASSPSRTFGYTF. DNA of the CDR3: TGTGCCAGCAGCCCGTCGCGGACTTTCGGCTACACCTTC.

The V call is TRBV19, the J call TRBJ1-1; tentatively, D is TRBD1 (6 bases). CDR3 length equals 15 residues. From germline, CDR1 is LNHDA and CDR2 SQIVND (reference sequence). Trimming cost V 2 bases and J 1 base, with 11 bases left between them. CDR3 coding DNA: TGTGCCAGTAGTATATATGGGGGCTGGAACACTGAAGCTTTCTTT. Protein product: CASSIYGGWNTEAFF.

This chain links TRBV15 with TRBJ2-1, with TRBD2 identical over 12 bases. This CDR3 comprises 17 residues. Germline V gene sequence: CDR1 LNHNV, CDR2 YYDKDF (reference sequence). J was trimmed by 5 bases and V by 3 bases; bases with no gene match: 8. DNA for the CDR3: TGTGCCACCAGCAGCCGACTAGCGGGAGTCGGAGACAATGAGCAGTTCTTC. It codes for CATSSRLAGVGDNEQFF.

The chain employs TRBV4-1 and TRBJ2-5; 8 bases line up with TRBD2. Near its end, the DNA agrees better with TRBJ2-7, so the J call may be wrong. The CDR3 spans 14 residues. CDR1 and CDR2 (germline): MGHRA, YSYEKL. The DNA of the CDR3 is TGCGCCAGCAGCCAAGAGGGACTAGACTACGAGCAGTACTTC. The encoded protein is CASSQEGLDYEQYF.

This chain joins TRBV9 and TRBJ1-6, with 10 positions matching TRBD1. CDR3 length: 14 amino acids. Per germline, CDR1 SGDLS and CDR2 YYNGEE. Trimming took 5 bases from V and 8 from J; bases not matched to a gene: 4. DNA of the CDR3: TGTGCCAGCAGTACCGGGACAGGGGATTCACCCCTCCACTTT. Protein product: CASSTGTGDSPLHF. Drawing the rest from reference TRBV9 and TRBJ1-6, the complete variable domain is DSGVTQTPKHLITATGQRVTLRCSPRSGDLSVYWYQQSLDQGLQFLIQYYNGEERAKGNILERFSAQQFPDLHSELNLSSLELGDSALYFCASSTGTGDSPLHFGNGTRLTVT.

V usage is TRBV18 and J usage is TRBJ2-7, with TRBD1 identical over 8 bases. This CDR3 is 16 amino acids long. Germline CDR1 and CDR2: KGHSH and LQKENI. V shed 0 bases, J shed 0 bases, and the junction held 4 bases outside the gene matches. CDR3 in DNA: TGTGCCAGCTCACCACCTCTGGGACAGGACTCCTACGAGCAGTACTTC. It yields the protein CASSPPLGQDSYEQYF. Supplemented by reference TRBV18 and TRBJ2-7, the full variable domain reads NAGVMQNPRHLVRRRGQEARLRCSPMKGHSHVYWYRQLPEEGLKFMVYLQKENIIDESGMPKERFSAEFPKEGPSILRIQQVVRGDSAAYFCASSPPLGQDSYEQYFGPGTRLTVT.

This clone was recorded a few times. The chain recombines TRBV9 with TRBJ1-2; the match to TRBD1 covers 9 bases. Germline V CDR1 and CDR2: SGDLS, YYNGEE. Unmatched junction bases numbered 8, after V lost 3 bases and J lost 8 bases. This CDR3 is built from 14 residues. DNA of the CDR3: TGTGCCAGCAGCGCGTATTCGGGACAGGGAGGCTACACCTTC. This codes for CASSAYSGQGGYTF.

This clone was found a few times. The V gene is TRBV5-1, the J gene TRBJ2-6; the D gene is possibly TRBD1 (7 bases). V was cut by 4 bases and J by 2 bases, with 19 bases left in between. This CDR3 is built from 18 residues. From germline, CDR1 is SGHRS and CDR2 YFSETQ. As DNA, the CDR3 is TGCGCCAGCAGCATTGGGGGGACAGATGCGACTGGGGCCAACGTCCTGACTTTC. Translation: CASSIGGTDATGANVLTF.

This chain joins TRBV27 and TRBJ2-1; a weak D match, TRBD1 (6 bases). V was pared by 6 bases and J by 9 bases, with 15 bases between. Germline V CDR1 and CDR2: MNHEY, SMNVEV (reference sequence). The CDR3 covers 13 residues. This CDR3 is CASRATGHGEQFF. The CDR3 coding sequence is TGTGCCAGCAGGGCAACAGGGCACGGTGAGCAGTTCTTC.

The V gene is TRBV10-3, the J gene TRBJ2-1, with 14 nucleotides matching TRBD2. The CDR3 totals 21 residues. J was trimmed by 2 bases and V by 6 bases; bases with no gene match: 18. Germline V gives CDR1 ENHRY, CDR2 SYGVKD. CDR3 nucleotides: TGTGCCATCAGGCCGGGACTAGCGGGAGCAATAAACCCCAGAACCTACAATGAGCAGTTCTTC. It encodes CAIRPGLAGAINPRTYNEQFF.

J is TRBJ1-6 and V is TRBV9; D ambiguous. Germline loops: CDR1 SGDLS, CDR2 YYNGEE. The CDR3 contains 17 residues. V lost 4 bases, J lost 0 bases, and 14 bases lay in between. CDR3 residues: CASSPEAPSSYNSPLHF. DNA for the CDR3: TGTGCCAGCAGCCCAGAAGCCCCGAGCTCCTATAATTCACCCCTCCACTTT.

This clone was found once. The rearrangement uses TRBV28 and TRBJ1-5; D may be TRBD1 (6 bases). This CDR3 spans 14 amino acids. The V end was cut by 10 bases, the J end by 3 bases, with 16 bases between. Germline CDR1 is MDHEN and CDR2 is SYDVKM. CDR3 amino acids: CATTPGHFNQPQHF. The CDR3 DNA reads TGTGCCACAACTCCGGGACACTTCAATCAGCCCCAGCATTTT. Based on the CDR3 plus reference TRBV28 and TRBJ1-5, the full variable domain is DVKVTQSSRYLVKRTGEKVFLECVQDMDHENMFWYRQDPGLGLRLIYFSYDVKMKEKGDIPEGYSVSREKKERFSLILESASTNQTSMYLCATTPGHFNQPQHFGDGTRLSIL.

The chain uses TRBV7-6 and TRBJ1-3, with a possible D match to TRBD1 (5 bases). V was shortened by 3 bases and J by 0 bases, with 9 bases between the two germline ends. Germline-derived CDR1 and CDR2 are SGHVS and FNYEAQ. This CDR3 region has 15 residues. The CDR3 nucleotides are TGTGCCAGCAGCTTGGGACGGGCCTCTGGAAACACCATATATTTT. It specifies CASSLGRASGNTIYF.

This chain connects TRBV27 to TRBJ1-2, with TRBD1 matching over 11 bases. The J segment lost 6 bases and the V segment lost 4 bases, leaving 7 bases of the junction unmatched. Germline V lookup: CDR1 MNHEY, CDR2 SMNVEV (reference sequence). This CDR3 is 15 amino acids long. CDR3 DNA: TGTGCCAGCAGTTCCGGACAGGGGGCTGGGGATGGCTACACCTTC. Translating it yields CASSSGQGAGDGYTF.

V is TRBV7-8 and J is TRBJ2-7; D gene ambiguous. Trimming took 0 bases from V and 2 from J, leaving 17 bases between them. CDR1 is SGHVS and CDR2 is FQNEAQ in the germline V gene. The CDR3 loop spans 17 amino acids. CDR3 DNA: TGTGCCAGCAGCTTAGCCGGCTTCGACAAACCCACCTACGAGCAGTACTTC. As protein: CASSLAGFDKPTYEQYF.

The chain couples TRBV27 to TRBJ1-1, with D possibly TRBD1 on 6 matching bases. The CDR3 covers 17 residues. Germline-derived CDR1 and CDR2 are MNHEY and SMNVEV (reference sequence). V lost 8 bases and J lost 2, with 24 bases in between. The CDR3 coding sequence is TGTGCCAGCTTCCCCCAGCCCGGGGGGCAGGGAAACACTGAAGCTTTCTTT. Protein: CASFPQPGGQGNTEAFF.

The rearrangement uses TRBV5-5 and TRBJ1-2; 7 positions match TRBD1. The CDR3 loop spans 14 amino acids. Germline V gene data show CDR1 as SGHKS and CDR2 as YYEKEE (reference sequence). V trimming: 2 bases; J trimming: 0 bases; junction bases outside the gene matches: 1. CDR3 amino acids: CASSFGTANYGYTF. The CDR3 bases are TGTGCCAGCAGCTTTGGGACAGCTAACTATGGCTACACCTTC.